This T cell receptor beta chain was retrieved from a study of vaccination effects on CD4 cells after COVID-19. Study at large: Each participant received a vaccine that was either BNT162b2 or mRNA-1273, given as two doses. Study results and caveats: The study got few convalescent patients and did not collect any early post-infection timepoints.

Antigen-specific CD4+ T cells were expanded with viral peptide pools in the ViraFEST assay before sequencing. CD4+ T cells were isolated after nine to ten days of culture. Having tested negative for nucleocapsid antibodies, the vaccine recipients showed no prior SARS-CoV-2 infection. About 2.1 million PBMC were seeded per well and grown in the presence of around 10 IU/ml IL-2 and about 10 ug/ml peptides. A half-volume exchange with IL-2 medium occurred on days 3 and 7. Profiled with immunoSEQ multiplex PCR; TCRdb holds only in-frame clones, not every one. Altogether some 77,000 clones are present, approximately 70% being singletons, with the ten largest covering approximately 4.3%. Per germline, CDR1 KGHSH and CDR2 LQKENI. Trimming shortened V by 3 bases and J by 0 bases, and 11 bases separated the two germline ends. CDR3 length equals 16 residues. In the case of this clone: The antigen is undetermined.

This receptor was taken from a human donor who received a COVID-19 vaccine. Sequenced material: CD4+ T cells from PBMCs cultured with HCoV-OC43 spike peptides, taken before COVID-19 vaccination. Stated subset: HCoV-OC43 spike overlapping peptide pool stimulation. The chain couples TRBV18 to TRBJ2-2; weak D call: TRBD1 (5 bases). The CDR3 coding sequence is TGTGCCAGCTCACCCCCAGGGATGGCGAACACCGGGGAGCTGTTTTTT. The encoded protein is CASSPPGMANTGELFF.